The T cell receptor (beta chain) described here comes from a study of CD8 T cells in Susac syndrome. In germline, CDR1 is WSHSY, CDR2 SAAADI. Trimming removed 6 bases at V and 9 bases at J, with 12 bases between. The CDR3 covers 12 residues. The authors negatively isolated CD8+ and CD4+ T cells and FACS-enriched TEMRA cells. An input of roughly 0.45 to 1 ug of RNA was subjected to reverse transcription using random hexamers. Amplification of TCR beta CDR3 by immunoSEQ multiplex PCR spanned 54 Vbeta and 13 Jbeta. In TCRdb, the immunoSEQ multiplex PCR reads were re-called with MiXCR into one record per CDR3 protein. The sample includes a few hundred thousand distinct CDR3 sequences, 80% to 95% of them seen just once. Notes on this clonotype: Antigen: not known.

Study-wide points: A relatively small number of individuals underwent TCR sequencing and HLA analysis.

The V call is TRBV10-2, the J call TRBJ2-1; D perhaps matches TRBD1 (6 bases). Material: CD8+ T cells from PBMCs. This clonotype originated in a human donor with multiple sclerosis. The CDR3 here is CASRQGSSEQFF. CDR3 DNA: TGCGCCAGCAGACAGGGCTCGAGTGAGCAGTTCTTC.